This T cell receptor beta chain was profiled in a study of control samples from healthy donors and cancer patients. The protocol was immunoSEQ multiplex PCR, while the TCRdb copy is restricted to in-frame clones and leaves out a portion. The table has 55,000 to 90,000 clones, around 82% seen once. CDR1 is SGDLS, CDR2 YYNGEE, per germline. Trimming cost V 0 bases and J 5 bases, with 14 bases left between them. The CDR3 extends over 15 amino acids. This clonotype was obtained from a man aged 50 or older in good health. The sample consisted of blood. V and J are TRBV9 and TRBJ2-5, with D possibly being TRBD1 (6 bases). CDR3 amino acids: CASSVVQGKRETQYF. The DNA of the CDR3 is TGTGCCAGCAGCGTAGTCCAGGGGAAGAGGGAGACCCAGTACTTC.